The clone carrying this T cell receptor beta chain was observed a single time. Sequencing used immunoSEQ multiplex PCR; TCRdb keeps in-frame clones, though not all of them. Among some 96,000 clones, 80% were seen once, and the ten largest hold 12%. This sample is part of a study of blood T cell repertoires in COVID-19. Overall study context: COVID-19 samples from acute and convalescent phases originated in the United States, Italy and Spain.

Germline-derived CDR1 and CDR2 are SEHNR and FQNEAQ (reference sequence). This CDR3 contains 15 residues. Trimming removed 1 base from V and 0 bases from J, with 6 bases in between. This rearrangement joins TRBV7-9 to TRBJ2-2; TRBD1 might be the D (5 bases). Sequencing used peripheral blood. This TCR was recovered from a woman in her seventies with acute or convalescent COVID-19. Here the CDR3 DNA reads TGTGCCAGCAGCTTAGGGACACCGAACACCGGGGAGCTGTTTTTT. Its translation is CASSLGTPNTGELFF.